Listed here is a single T cell receptor (beta chain). Original analysis: Amplification from reference gene primers served as the basis for estimated nucleated cell counts. The table came from immunoSEQ multiplex PCR; TCRdb's copy has only in-frame clones and leaves some out. V, J and clone size are taken as reported in that table, and D and trimming were inferred from the DNA itself. The data contain more than 300,000 clones, around 86% of them seen just once; the ten biggest clones take up roughly 5.1%. The sample is drawn from a study of blood T cell repertoires in COVID-19. Study at large: The study drew acute and convalescent COVID-19 samples from the United States, Italy and Spain. T cells, B-cell-depleted T cells, or PBMCs supplied cDNA or gDNA.

Recovered status applied to Cohort 3 donors who had two consecutive negative PCRs. It also applied to those with clearance or with symptom resolution. Germline-derived CDR1 and CDR2 are LGHNA and YSLEER. The CDR3 totals 16 residues. J gave up 6 bases and V 0 bases, and 6 bases lay outside the gene matches. The sequenced sample was PBMCs or T cells enriched from blood (not recorded which). This chain connects TRBV4-3 to TRBJ1-4, with 8 bases aligning to TRBD1. This sequence originates from a woman aged 50 to 60 who had recovered from COVID-19. The CDR3 nucleotides read TGCGCCAGCAGCCAAGAAGGGACAGGAAGGTATGAAAAACTGTTTTTT. Amino acids: CASSQEGTGRYEKLFF.